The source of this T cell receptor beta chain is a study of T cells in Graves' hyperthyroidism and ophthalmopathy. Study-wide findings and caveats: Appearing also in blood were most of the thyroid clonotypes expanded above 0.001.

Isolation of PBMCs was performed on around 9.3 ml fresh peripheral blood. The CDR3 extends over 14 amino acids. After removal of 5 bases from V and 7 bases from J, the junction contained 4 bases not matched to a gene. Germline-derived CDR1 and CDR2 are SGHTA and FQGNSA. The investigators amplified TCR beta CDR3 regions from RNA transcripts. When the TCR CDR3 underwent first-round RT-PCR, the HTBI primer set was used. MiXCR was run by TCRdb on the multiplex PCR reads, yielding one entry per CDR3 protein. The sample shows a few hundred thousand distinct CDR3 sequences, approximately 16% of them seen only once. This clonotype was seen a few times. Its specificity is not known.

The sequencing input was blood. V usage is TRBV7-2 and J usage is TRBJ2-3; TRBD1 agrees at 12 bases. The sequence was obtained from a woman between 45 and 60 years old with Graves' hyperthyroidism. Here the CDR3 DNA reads TGTGCCAGCAGCGAGGGACAGGGGGCATATACGCAGTATTTT. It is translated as CASSEGQGAYTQYF.